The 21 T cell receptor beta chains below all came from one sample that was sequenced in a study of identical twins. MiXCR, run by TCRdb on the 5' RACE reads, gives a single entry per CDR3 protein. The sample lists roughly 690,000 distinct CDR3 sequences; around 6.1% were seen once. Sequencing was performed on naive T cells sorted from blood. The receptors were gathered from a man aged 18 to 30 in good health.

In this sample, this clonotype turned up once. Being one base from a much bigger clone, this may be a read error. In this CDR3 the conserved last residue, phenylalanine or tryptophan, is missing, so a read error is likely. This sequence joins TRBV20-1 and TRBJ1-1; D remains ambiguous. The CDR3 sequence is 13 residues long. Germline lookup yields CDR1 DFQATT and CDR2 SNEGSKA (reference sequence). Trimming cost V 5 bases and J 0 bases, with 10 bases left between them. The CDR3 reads CSAPTVMNTEAFS. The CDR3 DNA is TGCAGTGCTCCTACCGTCATGAACACTGAAGCTTTCTCT.

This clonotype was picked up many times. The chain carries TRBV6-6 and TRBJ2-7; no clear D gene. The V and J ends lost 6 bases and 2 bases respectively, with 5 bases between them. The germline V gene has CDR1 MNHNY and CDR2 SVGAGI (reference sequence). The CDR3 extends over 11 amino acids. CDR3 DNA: TGTGCCAGCAGCCACACCTACGAGCAGTACTTC. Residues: CASSHTYEQYF.

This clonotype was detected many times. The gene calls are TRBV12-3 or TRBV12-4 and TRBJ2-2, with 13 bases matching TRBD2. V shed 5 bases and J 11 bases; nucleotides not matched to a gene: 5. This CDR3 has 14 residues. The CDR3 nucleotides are TGTGCCAGCAGTCTACTAGCGGGAGGGTATGAGCTGTTTTTT. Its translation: CASSLLAGGYELFF.

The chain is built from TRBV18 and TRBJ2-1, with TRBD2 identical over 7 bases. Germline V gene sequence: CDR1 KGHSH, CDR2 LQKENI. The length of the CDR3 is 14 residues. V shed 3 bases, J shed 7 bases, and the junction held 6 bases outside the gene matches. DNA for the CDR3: TGTGCCAGCTCACCGGAGCGGGACGGGAATGAGCAGTTCTTC. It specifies CASSPERDGNEQFF.

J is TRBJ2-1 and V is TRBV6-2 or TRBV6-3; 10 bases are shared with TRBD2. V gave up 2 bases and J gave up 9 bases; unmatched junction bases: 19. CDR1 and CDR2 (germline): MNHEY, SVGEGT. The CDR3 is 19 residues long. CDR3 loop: CASSYGTSERASRGPEQFF. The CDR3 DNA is TGTGCCAGCAGTTACGGGACTAGCGAGAGGGCCTCAAGGGGTCCTGAGCAGTTCTTC.

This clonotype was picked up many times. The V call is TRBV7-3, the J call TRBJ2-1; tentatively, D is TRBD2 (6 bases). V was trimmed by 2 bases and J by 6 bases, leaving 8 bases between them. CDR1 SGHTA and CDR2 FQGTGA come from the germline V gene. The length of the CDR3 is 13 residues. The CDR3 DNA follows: TGTGCCAGCAGCTTACTAGCGAGCAATGAGCAGTTCTTC. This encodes CASSLLASNEQFF. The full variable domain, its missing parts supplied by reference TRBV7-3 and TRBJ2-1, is GAGVSQTPSNKVTEKGKYVELRCDPISGHTALYWYRQSLGQGPEFLIYFQGTGAADDSGLPNDRFFAVRPEGSVSTLKIQRTERGDSAVYLCASSLLASNEQFFGPGTRLTVL.

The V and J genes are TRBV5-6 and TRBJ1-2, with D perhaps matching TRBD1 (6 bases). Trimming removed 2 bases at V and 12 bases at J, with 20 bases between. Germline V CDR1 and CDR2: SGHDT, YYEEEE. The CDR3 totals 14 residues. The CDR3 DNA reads TGTGCCAGCAGCTTATCCCCTGAGACAGGCTCGAACACCTTC. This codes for CASSLSPETGSNTF.

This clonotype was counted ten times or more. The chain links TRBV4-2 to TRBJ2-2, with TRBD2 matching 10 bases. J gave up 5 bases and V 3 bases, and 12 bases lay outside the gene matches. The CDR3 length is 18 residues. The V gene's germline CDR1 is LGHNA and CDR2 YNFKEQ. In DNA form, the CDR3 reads TGTGCCAGCAGCCAGAGGGGGGCTAGCGGGAGAGGAACCGGGGAGCTGTTTTTT. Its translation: CASSQRGASGRGTGELFF.

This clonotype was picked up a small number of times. CDR3 nucleotides: TGCGCCAGCAGCCGGGGATCCTTGGAAGGCTACACCTTC. This encodes CASSRGSLEGYTF. This sequence joins TRBV5-1 and TRBJ1-2; D unclear. Trimming removed 4 bases at V and 8 bases at J, with 15 bases between. Germline V CDR1 and CDR2: SGHRS, YFSETQ. The CDR3 covers 13 residues. The full variable domain, its missing parts supplied by reference TRBV5-1 and TRBJ1-2, is KAGVTQTPRYLIKTRGQQVTLSCSPISGHRSVSWYQQTPGQGLQFLFEYFSETQRNKGNFPGRFSGRQFSNSRSEMNVSTLELGDSALYLCASSRGSLEGYTFGSGTRLTVV.

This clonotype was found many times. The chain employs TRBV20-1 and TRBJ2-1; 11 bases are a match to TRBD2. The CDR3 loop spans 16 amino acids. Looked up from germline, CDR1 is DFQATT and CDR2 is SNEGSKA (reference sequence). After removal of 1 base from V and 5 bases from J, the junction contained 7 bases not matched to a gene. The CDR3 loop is CSARVSLTSGNNEQFF. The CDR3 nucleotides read TGCAGTGCTAGAGTATCTCTGACTAGCGGGAACAATGAGCAGTTCTTC.

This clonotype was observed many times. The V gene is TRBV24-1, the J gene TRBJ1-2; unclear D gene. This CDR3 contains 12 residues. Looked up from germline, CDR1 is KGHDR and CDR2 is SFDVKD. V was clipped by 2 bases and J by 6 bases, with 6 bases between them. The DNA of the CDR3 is TGTGCCACCAGTGATTCCTTAAATGGCTACACCTTC. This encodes CATSDSLNGYTF.

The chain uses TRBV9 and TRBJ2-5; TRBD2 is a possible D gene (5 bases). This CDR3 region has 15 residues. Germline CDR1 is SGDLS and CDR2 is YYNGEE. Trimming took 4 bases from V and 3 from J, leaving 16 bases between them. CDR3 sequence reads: CASSPRLGAEETQYF. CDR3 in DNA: TGTGCCAGCAGCCCTCGGTTGGGAGCTGAAGAGACCCAGTACTTC.

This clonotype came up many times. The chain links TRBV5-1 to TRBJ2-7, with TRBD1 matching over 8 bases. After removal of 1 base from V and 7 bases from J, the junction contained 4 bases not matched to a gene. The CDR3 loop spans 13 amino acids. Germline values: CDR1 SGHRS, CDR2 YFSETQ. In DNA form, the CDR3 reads TGCGCCAGCAGCTTGTTCAGGGGGCGGGAGCAGTACTTC. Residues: CASSLFRGREQYF.

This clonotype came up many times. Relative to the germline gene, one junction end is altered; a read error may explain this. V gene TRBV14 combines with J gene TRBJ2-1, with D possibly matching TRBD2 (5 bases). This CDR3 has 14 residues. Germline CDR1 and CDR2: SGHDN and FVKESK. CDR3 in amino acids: CASSHRGRAPDVIF. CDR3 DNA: TGTGCCAGCAGCCATCGCGGGCGTGCCCCGGACGTAATCTTC.

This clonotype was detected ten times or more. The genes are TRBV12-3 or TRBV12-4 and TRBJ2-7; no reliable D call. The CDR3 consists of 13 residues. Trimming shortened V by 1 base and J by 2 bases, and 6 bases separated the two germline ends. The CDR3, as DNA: TGTGCCAGCAGTTTAGGGAACCCCTACGAGCAGTACGTC. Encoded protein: CASSLGNPYEQYV.

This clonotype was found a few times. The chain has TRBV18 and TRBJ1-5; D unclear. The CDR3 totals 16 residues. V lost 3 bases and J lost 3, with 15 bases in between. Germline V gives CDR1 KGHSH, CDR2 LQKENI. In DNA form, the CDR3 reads TGTGCCAGCTCACCCACACCGGACGGTTACAATCAGCCCCAGCATTTT. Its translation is CASSPTPDGYNQPQHF.

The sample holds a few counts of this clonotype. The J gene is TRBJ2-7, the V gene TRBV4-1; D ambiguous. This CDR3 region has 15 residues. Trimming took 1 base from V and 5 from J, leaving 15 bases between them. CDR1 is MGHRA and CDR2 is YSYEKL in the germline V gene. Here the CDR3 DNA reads TGCGCCAGCAGCCAAGGAGACGTTTCTTTGGACGAGCAGTACGTC. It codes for CASSQGDVSLDEQYV.

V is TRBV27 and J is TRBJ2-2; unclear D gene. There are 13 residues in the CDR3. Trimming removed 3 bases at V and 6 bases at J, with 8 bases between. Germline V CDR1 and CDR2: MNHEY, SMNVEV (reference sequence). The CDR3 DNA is TGTGCCAGCAGTTTCTCGGTTTCCGGGGAGCTGTTTTTT. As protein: CASSFSVSGELFF.

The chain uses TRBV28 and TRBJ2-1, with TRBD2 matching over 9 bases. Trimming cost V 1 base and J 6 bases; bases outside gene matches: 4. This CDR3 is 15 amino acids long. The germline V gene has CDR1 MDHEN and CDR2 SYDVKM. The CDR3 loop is CASSLFQLAGNEQFF. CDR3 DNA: TGTGCCAGCAGTTTATTCCAACTAGCGGGCAATGAGCAGTTCTTC. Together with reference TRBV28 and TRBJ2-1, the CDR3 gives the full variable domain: DVKVTQSSRYLVKRTGEKVFLECVQDMDHENMFWYRQDPGLGLRLIYFSYDVKMKEKGDIPEGYSVSREKKERFSLILESASTNQTSMYLCASSLFQLAGNEQFFGPGTRLTVL.

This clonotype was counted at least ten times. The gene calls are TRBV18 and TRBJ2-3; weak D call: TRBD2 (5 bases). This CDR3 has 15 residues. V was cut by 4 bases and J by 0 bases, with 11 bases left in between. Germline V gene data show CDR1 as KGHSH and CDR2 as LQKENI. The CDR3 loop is CASSHTRSSTDTQYF. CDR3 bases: TGTGCCAGCTCACATACTAGAAGTAGCACAGATACGCAGTATTTT.

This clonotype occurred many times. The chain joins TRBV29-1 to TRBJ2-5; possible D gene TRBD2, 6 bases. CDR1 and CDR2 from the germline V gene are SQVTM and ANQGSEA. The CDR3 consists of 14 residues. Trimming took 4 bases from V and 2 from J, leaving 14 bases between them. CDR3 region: CSVVRGTRQETQYF. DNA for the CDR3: TGCAGCGTTGTTCGGGGGACGCGACAAGAGACCCAGTACTTC.